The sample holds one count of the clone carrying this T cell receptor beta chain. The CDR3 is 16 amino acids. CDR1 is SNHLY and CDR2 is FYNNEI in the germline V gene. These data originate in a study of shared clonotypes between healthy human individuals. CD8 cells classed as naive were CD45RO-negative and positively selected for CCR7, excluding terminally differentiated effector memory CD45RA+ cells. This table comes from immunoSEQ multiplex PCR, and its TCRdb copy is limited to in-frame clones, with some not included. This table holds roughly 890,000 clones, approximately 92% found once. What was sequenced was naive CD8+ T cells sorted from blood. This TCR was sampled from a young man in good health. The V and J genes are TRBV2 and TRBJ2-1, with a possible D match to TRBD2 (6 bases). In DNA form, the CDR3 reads TGTGCTTCTGGGGATTTGACTAGTAGTCTTGGCAATGAGCAGTTCTTC. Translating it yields CASGDLTSSLGNEQFF.